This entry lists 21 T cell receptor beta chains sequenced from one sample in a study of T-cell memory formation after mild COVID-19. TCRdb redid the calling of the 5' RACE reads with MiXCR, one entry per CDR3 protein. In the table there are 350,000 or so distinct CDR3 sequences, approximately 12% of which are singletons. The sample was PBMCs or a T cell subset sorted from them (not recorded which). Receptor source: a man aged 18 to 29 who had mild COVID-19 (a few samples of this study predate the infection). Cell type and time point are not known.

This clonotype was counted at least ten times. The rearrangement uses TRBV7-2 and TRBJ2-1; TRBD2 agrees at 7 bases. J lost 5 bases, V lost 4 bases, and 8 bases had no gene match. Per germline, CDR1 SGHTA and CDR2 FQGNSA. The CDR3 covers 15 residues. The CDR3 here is CASSSTLAANNEQFF. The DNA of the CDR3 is TGTGCCAGCAGCTCCACCCTAGCGGCCAACAATGAGCAGTTCTTC.

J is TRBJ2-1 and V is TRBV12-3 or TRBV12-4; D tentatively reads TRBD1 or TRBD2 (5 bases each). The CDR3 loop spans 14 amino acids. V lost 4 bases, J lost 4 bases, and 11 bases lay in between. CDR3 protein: CASSSGTDYNEQFF. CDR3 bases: TGTGCCAGCAGTTCCGGGACCGATTACAATGAGCAGTTCTTC.

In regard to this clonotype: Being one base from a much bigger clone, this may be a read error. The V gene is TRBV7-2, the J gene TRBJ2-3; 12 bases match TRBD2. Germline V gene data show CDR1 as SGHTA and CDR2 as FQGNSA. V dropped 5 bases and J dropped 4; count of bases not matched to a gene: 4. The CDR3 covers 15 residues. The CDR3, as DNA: TGTGCCAGCAGCCGGACTAGCGGGGAGGCAGATACGCAGTATTTT. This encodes CASSRTSGEADTQYF.

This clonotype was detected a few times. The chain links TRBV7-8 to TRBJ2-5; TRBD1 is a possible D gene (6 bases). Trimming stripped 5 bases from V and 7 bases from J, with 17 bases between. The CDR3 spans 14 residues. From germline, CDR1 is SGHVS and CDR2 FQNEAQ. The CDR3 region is CASSPIQGQGTQYF. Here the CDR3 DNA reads TGTGCCAGCAGCCCCATCCAGGGGCAGGGGACCCAGTACTTC.

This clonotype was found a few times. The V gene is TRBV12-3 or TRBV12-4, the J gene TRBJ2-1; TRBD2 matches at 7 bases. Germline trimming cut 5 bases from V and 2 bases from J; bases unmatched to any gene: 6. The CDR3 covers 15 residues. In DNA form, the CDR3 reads TGTGCCAGCAGTCCCACCGCGGGGGCCTACAATGAGCAGTTCTTC. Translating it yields CASSPTAGAYNEQFF.

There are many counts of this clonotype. For the CDR3, the DNA is TGTGCCAGCAGCTTAATGCAGGAAGCTTTCTTT. It yields the protein CASSLMQEAFF. The J gene is TRBJ1-1, the V gene TRBV7-8, with D unresolved. Germline-derived CDR1 and CDR2 are SGHVS and FQNEAQ. V shed 2 bases and J shed 8 bases, with 6 bases lying between them. The CDR3 covers 11 residues.

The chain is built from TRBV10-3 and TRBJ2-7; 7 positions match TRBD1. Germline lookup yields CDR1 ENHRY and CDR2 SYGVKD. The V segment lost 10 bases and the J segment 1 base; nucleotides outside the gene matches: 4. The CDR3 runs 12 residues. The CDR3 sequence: CATGTASYEQYF. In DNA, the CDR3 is TGTGCCACGGGGACAGCTTCCTACGAGCAGTACTTC.

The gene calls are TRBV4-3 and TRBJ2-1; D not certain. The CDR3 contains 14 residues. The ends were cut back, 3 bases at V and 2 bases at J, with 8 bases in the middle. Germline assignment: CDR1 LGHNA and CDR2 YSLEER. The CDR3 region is CASSQGNTYNEQFF. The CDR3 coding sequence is TGCGCCAGCAGCCAGGGGAACACCTACAATGAGCAGTTCTTC.

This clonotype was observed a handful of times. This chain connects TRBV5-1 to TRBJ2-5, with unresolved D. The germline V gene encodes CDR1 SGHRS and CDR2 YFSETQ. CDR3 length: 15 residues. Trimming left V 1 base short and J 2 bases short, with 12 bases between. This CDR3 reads CASSLQAAPQETQYF. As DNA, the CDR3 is TGCGCCAGCAGCTTGCAGGCAGCACCTCAAGAGACCCAGTACTTC.

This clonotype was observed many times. This chain's CDR3 is CASSPIVRDTQYF. The CDR3, as DNA: TGCGCCAGCAGCCCTATAGTACGGGATACGCAGTATTTT. The chain is built from TRBV5-1 and TRBJ2-3, with no clear D. The CDR3 sequence is 13 residues long. Trimming shortened V by 4 bases and J by 6 bases, and 12 bases separated the two germline ends. Germline CDR1 SGHRS, CDR2 YFSETQ.

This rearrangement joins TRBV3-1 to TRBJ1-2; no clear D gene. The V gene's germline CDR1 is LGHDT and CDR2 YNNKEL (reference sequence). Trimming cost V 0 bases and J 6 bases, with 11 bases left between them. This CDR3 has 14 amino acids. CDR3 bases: TGTGCCAGCAGCCAAGAGGGGTATCGTCATGGCTACACCTTC. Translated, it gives CASSQEGYRHGYTF.

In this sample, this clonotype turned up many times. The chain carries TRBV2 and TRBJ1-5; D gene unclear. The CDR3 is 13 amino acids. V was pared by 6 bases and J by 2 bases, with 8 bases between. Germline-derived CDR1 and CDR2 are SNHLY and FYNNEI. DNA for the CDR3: TGTGCCAGCAGGGTAGAGGGCAATCAGCCCCAGCATTTT. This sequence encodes CASRVEGNQPQHF. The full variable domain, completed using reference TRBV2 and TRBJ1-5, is EPEVTQTPSHQVTQMGQEVILRCVPISNHLYFYWYRQILGQKVEFLVSFYNNEISEKSEIFDDQFSVERPDGSNFTLKIRSTKLEDSAMYFCASRVEGNQPQHFGDGTRLSIL.

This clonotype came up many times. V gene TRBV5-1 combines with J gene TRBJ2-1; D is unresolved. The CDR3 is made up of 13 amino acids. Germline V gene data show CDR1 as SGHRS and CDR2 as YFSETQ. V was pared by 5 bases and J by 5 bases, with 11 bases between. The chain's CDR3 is CASSWGQNNEQFF. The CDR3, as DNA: TGCGCCAGCAGTTGGGGTCAGAACAATGAGCAGTTCTTC.

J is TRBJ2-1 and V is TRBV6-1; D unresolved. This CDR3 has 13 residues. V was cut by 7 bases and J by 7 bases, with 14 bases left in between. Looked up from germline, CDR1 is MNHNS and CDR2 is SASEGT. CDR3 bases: TGTGCCAGCACCCGCGACCAGAGGAATGAGCAGTTCTTC. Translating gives CASTRDQRNEQFF.

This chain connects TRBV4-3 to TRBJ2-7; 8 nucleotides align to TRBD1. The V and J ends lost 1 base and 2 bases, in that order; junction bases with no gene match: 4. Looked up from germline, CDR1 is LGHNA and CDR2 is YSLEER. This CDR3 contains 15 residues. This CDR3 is CASSQGTGRPYEQYF. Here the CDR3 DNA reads TGCGCCAGCAGCCAAGGGACAGGGAGACCCTACGAGCAGTACTTC.

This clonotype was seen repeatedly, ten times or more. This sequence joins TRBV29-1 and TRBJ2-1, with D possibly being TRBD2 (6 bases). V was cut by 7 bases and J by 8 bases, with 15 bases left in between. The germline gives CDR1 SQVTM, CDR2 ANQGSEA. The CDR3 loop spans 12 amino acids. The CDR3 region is CSAREARDEQFF. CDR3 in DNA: TGCAGCGCGAGGGAGGCGCGCGATGAGCAGTTCTTC.

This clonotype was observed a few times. The CDR3 is CASTPVLAGELFF. Written as DNA, the CDR3 is TGTGCCAGCACCCCAGTTTTGGCCGGGGAGCTGTTTTTT. V is TRBV6-5 and J is TRBJ2-2; no firm D call. The germline V gene encodes CDR1 MNHEY and CDR2 SVGAGI. With 7 bases removed from V and 6 bases from J, the gap between germline ends came to 12 bases. The CDR3 totals 13 residues.

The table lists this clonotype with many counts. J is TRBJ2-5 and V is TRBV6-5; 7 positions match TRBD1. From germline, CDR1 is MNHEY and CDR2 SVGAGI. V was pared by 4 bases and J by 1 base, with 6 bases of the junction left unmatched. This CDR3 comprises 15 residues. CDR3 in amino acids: CASSSLGTAQETQYF. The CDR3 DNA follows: TGTGCCAGCAGTTCCCTCGGGACAGCCCAAGAGACCCAGTACTTC.

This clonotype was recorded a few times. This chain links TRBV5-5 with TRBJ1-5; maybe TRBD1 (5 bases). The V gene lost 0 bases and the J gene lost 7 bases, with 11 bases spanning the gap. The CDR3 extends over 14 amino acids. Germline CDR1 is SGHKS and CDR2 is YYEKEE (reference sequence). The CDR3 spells CASSLEGESQPQHF. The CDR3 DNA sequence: TGTGCCAGCAGCTTGGAAGGGGAGTCACAGCCCCAGCATTTT.

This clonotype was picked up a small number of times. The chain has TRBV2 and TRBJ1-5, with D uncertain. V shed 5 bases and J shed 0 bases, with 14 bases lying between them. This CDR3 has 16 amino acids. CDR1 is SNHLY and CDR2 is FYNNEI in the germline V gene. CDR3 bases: TGTGCCAGCAGTTTCCAAGTCGGGTATAGCAATCAGCCCCAGCATTTT. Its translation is CASSFQVGYSNQPQHF.

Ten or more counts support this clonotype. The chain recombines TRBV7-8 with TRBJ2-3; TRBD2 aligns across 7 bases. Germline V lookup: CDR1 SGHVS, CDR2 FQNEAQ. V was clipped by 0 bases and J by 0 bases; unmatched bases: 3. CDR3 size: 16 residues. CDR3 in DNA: TGTGCCAGCAGCTTAGCGCCGGGGGGAAGCACAGATACGCAGTATTTT. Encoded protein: CASSLAPGGSTDTQYF.